These 32 T cell receptor beta chains originate from one sample sequenced in a study of cytomegalovirus exposure and HLA in healthy donors. PCR was performed using 60 Vbeta and 13 Jbeta primers. Sequencing used immunoSEQ multiplex PCR; TCRdb keeps in-frame clones, though not all of them. The sample has some 180,000 clones, 75% to 90% seen once. Sequencing input: PBMCs. Source of these receptors: a boy aged 2 to 10 in good health and CMV-seronegative.

The chain is built from TRBV6-4 and TRBJ1-5; D not resolved. The CDR3 spans 13 residues. Germline values: CDR1 MRHNA, CDR2 SNTAGT. V was cut by 5 bases and J by 6 bases, with 11 bases left in between. The CDR3 spells CASSPLGSQPQHF. In DNA form, the CDR3 reads TGTGCCAGCAGTCCCCTAGGCAGTCAGCCCCAGCATTTT.

V gene TRBV19 combines with J gene TRBJ1-2, with D uncertain. CDR1 LNHDA and CDR2 SQIVND come from the germline V gene (reference sequence). Trimming stripped 3 bases from V and 5 bases from J, with 10 bases between. The CDR3 extends over 13 amino acids. The CDR3 nucleotides read TGTGCCAGTAGTATTGGAACAGAGTATGGCTACACCTTC. Translated, it gives CASSIGTEYGYTF.

This clone was counted a single time. The V call is TRBV28, the J call TRBJ2-5, with TRBD1 matching 10 bases. In germline, CDR1 is MDHEN, CDR2 SYDVKM. This CDR3 region has 13 residues. Trimming at V came to 6 bases and at J to 3 bases, leaving 1 base not matched to a gene. The CDR3 loop is CASRTGGKETQYF. Written as DNA, the CDR3 is TGTGCCAGCAGGACAGGGGGCAAAGAGACCCAGTACTTC.

The rearrangement joins TRBV6-1 to TRBJ1-5, with TRBD1 matching 10 bases. This CDR3 contains 14 residues. Trimming removed 4 bases from V and 6 bases from J; junction bases left unmatched: 3. CDR1 is MNHNS and CDR2 is SASEGT in the germline V gene. The CDR3: CASSVGQGLQPQHF. The DNA of the CDR3 is TGTGCCAGCAGTGTGGGACAGGGGCTTCAGCCCCAGCATTTT.

The chain has TRBV13 and TRBJ1-2; TRBD1 matches 7 bases. V trimming: 5 bases; J trimming: 4 bases; junction bases outside the gene matches: 4. From germline, CDR1 is PRHDT and CDR2 FYEKMQ (reference sequence). The CDR3 contains 13 residues. The CDR3 sequence is CASSRDSLYGYTF. As DNA, the CDR3 is TGTGCCAGCAGCCGGGACAGTCTCTATGGCTACACCTTC.

The chain recombines TRBV9 with TRBJ1-1, with 7 positions matching TRBD1. CDR3 length: 14 amino acids. Germline V gene lookup returns CDR1 SGDLS and CDR2 YYNGEE. With V trimmed by 3 bases and J by 1 base, 3 bases remained unmatched. Here the CDR3 DNA reads TGTGCCAGCAGCGGGGGACAGTCGAACACTGAAGCTTTCTTT. It translates to CASSGGQSNTEAFF.

The chain has TRBV5-4 and TRBJ2-1, with D possibly matching TRBD1 (6 bases). V was trimmed by 3 bases and J by 0 bases, leaving 19 bases between them. Germline V CDR1 and CDR2: SGHNT, YYREEE (reference sequence). The CDR3 totals 18 residues. CDR3 in DNA: TGTGCCAGCAGCTCACATCAGAACAGGGCTAGCTCCTACAATGAGCAGTTCTTC. Its protein product is CASSSHQNRASSYNEQFF. Looking up the rest from reference TRBV5-4 and TRBJ2-1 gives the full variable domain: ETGVTQSPTHLIKTRGQQVTLRCSSQSGHNTVSWYQQALGQGPQFIFQYYREEENGRGNFPPRFSGLQFPNYSSELNVNALELDDSALYLCASSSHQNRASSYNEQFFGPGTRLTVL.

This clone came up a few times. The chain employs TRBV4-1 and TRBJ1-2; 9 bases line up with TRBD1. This CDR3 has 14 residues. V was pared by 0 bases and J by 6 bases, with 2 bases of the junction left unmatched. CDR1 is MGHRA, CDR2 YSYEKL, per germline. The CDR3 coding sequence is TGCGCCAGCAGCCAAGAGAGGGACAGGGATGGCTACACCTTC. It yields the protein CASSQERDRDGYTF.

The V and J genes are TRBV6-5 and TRBJ1-6; D may be TRBD1 (5 bases). Trimming removed 0 bases at V and 10 bases at J, with 16 bases between. This CDR3 has 16 residues. Germline values: CDR1 MNHEY, CDR2 SVGAGI. CDR3 sequence reads: CASSYSSGQAGSPLHF. The CDR3 DNA sequence: TGTGCCAGCAGTTACTCGTCAGGGCAGGCTGGATCACCCCTCCACTTT.

The chain joins TRBV6-1 to TRBJ2-5; 7 nucleotides align to TRBD2. CDR1 is MNHNS, CDR2 SASEGT, per germline. Unmatched junction bases numbered 8, after V lost 3 bases and J lost 7 bases. The CDR3 runs to 14 residues. CDR3 protein: CASSEGLTPGTQYF. Written as DNA, the CDR3 is TGTGCCAGCAGTGAGGGACTAACCCCAGGGACCCAGTACTTC.

The rearrangement links TRBV11-2 to TRBJ2-7; 10 bases are a match to TRBD1. Trimming took 5 bases from V and 0 from J; bases not matched to a gene: 7. The V gene's germline CDR1 is SGHAT and CDR2 FQNNGV. The CDR3 is 16 residues long. The CDR3 here is CASSRSDRGFSYEQYF. As DNA, the CDR3 is TGTGCCAGCAGCCGATCGGACAGGGGGTTCTCCTACGAGCAGTACTTC.

The V call is TRBV28, the J call TRBJ1-1; D gene ambiguous. This CDR3 has 15 amino acids. Per the germline V gene, CDR1 is MDHEN and CDR2 is SYDVKM. V dropped 6 bases and J dropped 3 bases, with 17 bases sitting between them. The CDR3 DNA follows: TGTGCCAGCAGGGGCTTCGAGGGCTTCGACACTGAAGCTTTCTTT. This gives the protein CASRGFEGFDTEAFF.

This clone was counted a few times. The chain couples TRBV10-1 to TRBJ2-3; 10 bases are a match to TRBD1. The CDR3 is 16 residues long. The junction had 6 bases not matched to a gene; V was cut back by 2 bases and J by 4 bases. From germline, CDR1 is WNHNN and CDR2 SYGVQD (reference sequence). The CDR3 loop reads CASSEGTGDSADTQYF. CDR3 sequence (DNA): TGCGCCAGCAGTGAGGGGACAGGGGATTCGGCAGATACGCAGTATTTT.

The chain recombines TRBV27 with TRBJ2-3, with a weak D call TRBD2 (6 bases). V lost 6 bases to trimming and J lost 1 base, with 8 bases between them. CDR3 length: 13 amino acids. Germline lookup yields CDR1 MNHEY and CDR2 SMNVEV (reference sequence). The CDR3 DNA reads TGTGCCAGCAGGCCGGGGGGCACAGATACGCAGTATTTT. It translates to CASRPGGTDTQYF.

The chain links TRBV2 to TRBJ2-1, with 10 bases lining up with TRBD1. The CDR3 is 12 amino acids. The germline CDR1 and CDR2 sequences are SNHLY and FYNNEI. With 10 bases clipped from V and 7 bases from J, the junction kept 4 bases outside the gene matches. As DNA, the CDR3 is TGTGCCACCAGGGACAGGGGAAATGAGCAGTTCTTC. It specifies CATRDRGNEQFF.

The chain recombines TRBV7-6 with TRBJ1-5; no clear D. Trimming removed 3 bases at V and 7 bases at J, with 13 bases between. In germline, CDR1 is SGHVS, CDR2 FNYEAQ. CDR3 length: 14 amino acids. CDR3 sequence (DNA): TGTGCCAGCAGCTTGTCAGGCCGACGGCAGCCCCAGCATTTT. This codes for CASSLSGRRQPQHF. Full variable domain (rest looked up from reference TRBV7-6 and TRBJ1-5): GAGVSQSPRYKVTKRGQDVALRCDPISGHVSLYWYRQALGQGPEFLTYFNYEAQQDKSGLPNDRFSAERPEGSISTLTIQRTEQRDSAMYRCASSLSGRRQPQHFGDGTRLSIL.

This clone has a handful of counts. V and J are TRBV5-1 and TRBJ1-3; D unresolved. CDR1 and CDR2 (germline): SGHRS, YFSETQ. The length of the CDR3 is 14 residues. Trimming took off 4 bases at V and 0 bases at J, with 8 bases between the two ends. CDR3 DNA sequence: TGCGCCAGCAGCCTCGAGAGCTCTGGAAACACCATATATTTT. Protein: CASSLESSGNTIYF.

The chain joins TRBV19 to TRBJ2-7; 10 bases agree with TRBD1. Germline V CDR1 and CDR2: LNHDA, SQIVND (reference sequence). The length of the CDR3 is 15 residues. Trimming cost V 5 bases and J 2 bases; bases outside gene matches: 6. CDR3 residues: CASSPDRGPAYEQYF. In DNA form, the CDR3 reads TGTGCCAGTAGTCCTGACAGGGGGCCCGCCTACGAGCAGTACTTC.

The J gene is TRBJ1-2, the V gene TRBV6-1, with no clear D. CDR3 length: 13 residues. With 6 bases removed from V and 7 bases from J, the gap between germline ends came to 15 bases. Germline CDR1 MNHNS, CDR2 SASEGT. The CDR3 here is CASRGGPSGGYTF. DNA of the CDR3: TGTGCCAGCAGAGGTGGGCCAAGTGGTGGCTACACCTTC.

The count of this clone is one. The chain recombines TRBV27 with TRBJ1-2, with TRBD1 identical over 8 bases. The CDR3 runs 15 residues. Germline V gene data show CDR1 as MNHEY and CDR2 as SMNVEV (reference sequence). The trim removed 8 bases at V and 5 bases at J, leaving 13 bases unmatched. This CDR3 reads CASLRQGSSEYGYTF. The CDR3 nucleotides read TGTGCCAGCTTGAGACAGGGGTCCTCCGAATATGGCTACACCTTC.

Worth noting for this clone: The sample holds other DNA sequences that translate to the same CDR3. The rearrangement joins TRBV2 to TRBJ2-7, with D maybe TRBD1 (6 bases). Trimming took off 9 bases at V and 2 bases at J, with 14 bases between the two ends. The CDR3 has 13 residues. Germline V gene sequence: CDR1 SNHLY, CDR2 FYNNEI. The CDR3 DNA follows: TGTGCCAGTAAAGTGACAGGTACCTACGAGCAGTACTTC. Encoded protein: CASKVTGTYEQYF.

V usage is TRBV30 and J usage is TRBJ2-7; 10 nucleotides align to TRBD1. This CDR3 contains 15 residues. Germline assignment: CDR1 GTSNPN and CDR2 SVGIG (reference sequence). J gave up 3 bases and V 5 bases, and 10 bases lay outside the gene matches. CDR3 sequence: CAWEPGTGVFYEQYF. The CDR3 DNA sequence: TGTGCCTGGGAACCCGGGACAGGGGTTTTCTACGAGCAGTACTTC.

The chain employs TRBV6-5 and TRBJ2-2; D perhaps matches TRBD2 (6 bases). Germline V lookup: CDR1 MNHEY, CDR2 SVGAGI. V shed 6 bases and J shed 7 bases, with 12 bases lying between them. This CDR3 has 13 residues. The CDR3 loop reads CASSLTGVGELFF. Written as DNA, the CDR3 is TGTGCCAGCAGCCTAACGGGGGTCGGGGAGCTGTTTTTT.

The chain carries TRBV5-1 and TRBJ2-5; tentatively, D is TRBD2 (7 bases). Germline CDR1 reads SGHRS; CDR2 reads YFSETQ. This CDR3 is 14 amino acids long. The V end lost 3 bases, the J end lost 5 bases, and 14 bases lay between the germline ends. The CDR3 reads CASSSGGGTETQYF. The CDR3 coding sequence is TGCGCCAGCAGCTCGGGCGGGGGCACCGAGACCCAGTACTTC.

The chain recombines TRBV19 with TRBJ1-1; 12 bases agree with TRBD1. V lost 3 bases and J lost 10; bases outside the gene matches: 9. The CDR3 has 15 amino acids. CDR1 is LNHDA, CDR2 SQIVND, per germline (reference sequence). CDR3: CASSILGQGALGAFF. The CDR3 nucleotides read TGTGCCAGTAGTATTTTGGGACAGGGGGCGTTGGGAGCTTTCTTT.

This chain connects TRBV5-5 to TRBJ2-2, with TRBD1 as a possible D gene (5 bases). CDR1 SGHKS and CDR2 YYEKEE come from the germline V gene (reference sequence). There are 16 residues in the CDR3. Trimming cost V 1 base and J 4 bases, with 14 bases left between them. CDR3 sequence (DNA): TGTGCCAGCAGCTTGAACCTGACAGAAGGCACCGGGGAGCTGTTTTTT. Translation: CASSLNLTEGTGELFF. The full variable domain, rest sourced from reference TRBV5-5 and TRBJ2-2, is DAGVTQSPTHLIKTRGQQVTLRCSPISGHKSVSWYQQVLGQGPQFIFQYYEKEERGRGNFPDRFSARQFPNYSSELNVNALLLGDSALYLCASSLNLTEGTGELFFGEGSRLTVL.

The rearrangement uses TRBV19 and TRBJ2-3; a weak D match, TRBD2 (6 bases). Between the trimmed V and J ends, which lost 2 bases and 2 bases, there was a span of 11 bases. CDR3 length: 15 amino acids. CDR1 and CDR2 from the germline V gene are LNHDA and SQIVND (reference sequence). In DNA form, the CDR3 reads TGTGCCAGTAGTATATTGGCTAGCGTCACAGATACGCAGTATTTT. Its translation: CASSILASVTDTQYF.

J is TRBJ1-6 and V is TRBV19, with unresolved D. The germline CDR1 and CDR2 sequences are LNHDA and SQIVND (reference sequence). This CDR3 region has 13 residues. The V and J ends lost 2 bases and 13 bases respectively, with 12 bases between them. CDR3 sequence reads: CASSISFGRPLHF. CDR3 sequence (DNA): TGTGCCAGTAGTATAAGCTTCGGTCGTCCCCTCCACTTT.

This clone was observed once. The chain is built from TRBV4-2 and TRBJ2-4; TRBD2 agrees at 12 bases. V was pared by 3 bases and J by 5 bases, with 5 bases of the junction left unmatched. Per the germline V gene, CDR1 is LGHNA and CDR2 is YNFKEQ. The CDR3 consists of 16 residues. CDR3 amino acids: CASSHASGGVENIQYF. CDR3 sequence (DNA): TGTGCCAGCAGCCACGCTAGCGGGGGGGTAGAAAACATTCAGTACTTC.

The chain carries TRBV4-1 and TRBJ2-3; D may be TRBD2 (6 bases). The CDR3 extends over 16 amino acids. The germline gives CDR1 MGHRA, CDR2 YSYEKL. The V end was cut by 1 base, the J end by 2 bases, with 13 bases between. As DNA, the CDR3 is TGCGCCAGCAGCCAAGGGAGGGGATACTCCACAGATACGCAGTATTTT. Protein sequence: CASSQGRGYSTDTQYF.

This clone was counted a single time. The genes are TRBV19 and TRBJ2-7; D uncertain. CDR3 size: 13 residues. The germline gives CDR1 LNHDA, CDR2 SQIVND (reference sequence). Trimming took 5 bases from V and 1 from J, leaving 9 bases between them. CDR3: CASSPTLSYEQYF. DNA for the CDR3: TGTGCCAGTAGTCCGACTCTTTCCTACGAGCAGTACTTC.

This sequence joins TRBV7-8 and TRBJ2-7; 8 nucleotides align to TRBD2. With V trimmed by 5 bases and J by 0 bases, 6 bases remained unmatched. This CDR3 has 15 residues. The germline CDR1 and CDR2 sequences are SGHVS and FQNEAQ. The CDR3 reads CASSPKRERSYEQYF. The CDR3 nucleotides read TGTGCCAGCAGCCCAAAGCGGGAGCGCTCCTACGAGCAGTACTTC.